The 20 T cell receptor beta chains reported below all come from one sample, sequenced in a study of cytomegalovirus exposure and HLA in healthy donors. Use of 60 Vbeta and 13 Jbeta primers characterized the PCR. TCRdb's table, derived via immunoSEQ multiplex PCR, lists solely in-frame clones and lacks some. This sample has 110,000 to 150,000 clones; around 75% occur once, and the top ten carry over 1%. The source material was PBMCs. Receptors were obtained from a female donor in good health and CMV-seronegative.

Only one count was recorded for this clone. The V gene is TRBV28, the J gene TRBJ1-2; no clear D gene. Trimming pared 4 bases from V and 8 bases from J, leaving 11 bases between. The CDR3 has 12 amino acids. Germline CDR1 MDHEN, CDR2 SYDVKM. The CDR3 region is CASSSLTHGYTF. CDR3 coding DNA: TGTGCCAGCAGTTCTCTAACCCACGGCTACACCTTC.

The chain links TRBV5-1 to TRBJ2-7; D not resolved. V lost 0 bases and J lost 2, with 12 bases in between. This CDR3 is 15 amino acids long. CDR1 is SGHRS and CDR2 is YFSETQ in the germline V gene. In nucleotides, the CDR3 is TGCGCCAGCAGCTTGGACTCCAACCGCCCCTACGAGCAGTACTTC. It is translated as CASSLDSNRPYEQYF.

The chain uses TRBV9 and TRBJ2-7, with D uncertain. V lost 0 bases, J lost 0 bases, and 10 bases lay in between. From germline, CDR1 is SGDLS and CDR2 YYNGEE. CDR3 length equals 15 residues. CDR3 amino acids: CASSVAWADSYEQYF. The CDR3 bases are TGTGCCAGCAGCGTAGCCTGGGCTGACTCCTACGAGCAGTACTTC.

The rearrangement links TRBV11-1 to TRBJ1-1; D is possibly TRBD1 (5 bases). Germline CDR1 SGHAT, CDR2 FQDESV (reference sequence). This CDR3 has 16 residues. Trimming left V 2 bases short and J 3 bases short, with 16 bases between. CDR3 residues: CASSLPSRGGDTEAFF. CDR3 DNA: TGTGCCAGCAGCTTACCGTCGAGGGGCGGGGACACTGAAGCTTTCTTT.

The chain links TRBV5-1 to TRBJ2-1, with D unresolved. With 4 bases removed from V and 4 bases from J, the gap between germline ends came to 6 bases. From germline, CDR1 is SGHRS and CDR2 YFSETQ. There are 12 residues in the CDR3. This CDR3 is CASSARYNEQFF. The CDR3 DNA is TGCGCCAGCAGCGCCAGGTACAATGAGCAGTTCTTC.

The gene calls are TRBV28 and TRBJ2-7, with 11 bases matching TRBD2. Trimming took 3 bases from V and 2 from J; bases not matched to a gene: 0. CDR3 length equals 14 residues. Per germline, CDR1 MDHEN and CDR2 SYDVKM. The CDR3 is CASSLTSGAYEQYF. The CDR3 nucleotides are TGTGCCAGCAGTTTGACTAGCGGGGCCTACGAGCAGTACTTC.

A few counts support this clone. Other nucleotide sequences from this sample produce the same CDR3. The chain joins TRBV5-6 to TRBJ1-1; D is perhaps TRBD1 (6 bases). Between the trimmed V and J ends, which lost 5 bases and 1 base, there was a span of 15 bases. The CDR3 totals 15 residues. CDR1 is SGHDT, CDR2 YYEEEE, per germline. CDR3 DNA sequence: TGTGCCAGCAGACTACAGGGACCACAGAACACTGAAGCTTTCTTT. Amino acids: CASRLQGPQNTEAFF. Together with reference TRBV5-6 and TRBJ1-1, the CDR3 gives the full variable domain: DAGVTQSPTHLIKTRGQQVTLRCSPKSGHDTVSWYQQALGQGPQFIFQYYEEEERQRGNFPDRFSGHQFPNYSSELNVNALLLGDSALYLCASRLQGPQNTEAFFGQGTRLTVV.

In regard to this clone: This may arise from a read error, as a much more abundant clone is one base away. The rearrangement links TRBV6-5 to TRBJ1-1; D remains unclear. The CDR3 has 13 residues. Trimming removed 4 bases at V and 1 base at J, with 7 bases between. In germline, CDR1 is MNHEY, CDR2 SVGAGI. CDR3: CASSFTENTEAFF. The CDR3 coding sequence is TGTGCCAGCAGTTTTACAGAGAACACTGAAGCTTTCTTT.

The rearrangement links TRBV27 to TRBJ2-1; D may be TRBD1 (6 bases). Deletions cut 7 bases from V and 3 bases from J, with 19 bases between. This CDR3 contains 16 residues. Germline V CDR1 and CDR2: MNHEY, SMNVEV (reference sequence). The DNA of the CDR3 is TGTGCCAGCAATTCAATCCGGACAGAAGGCTACAATGAGCAGTTCTTC. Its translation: CASNSIRTEGYNEQFF.

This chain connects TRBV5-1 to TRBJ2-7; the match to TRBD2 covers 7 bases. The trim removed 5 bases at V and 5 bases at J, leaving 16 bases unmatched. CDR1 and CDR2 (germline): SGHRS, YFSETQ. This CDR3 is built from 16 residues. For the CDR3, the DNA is TGCGCCAGCAGACCGGGGGAGGGCCAATATTACCACGAGCAGTACTTC. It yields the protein CASRPGEGQYYHEQYF. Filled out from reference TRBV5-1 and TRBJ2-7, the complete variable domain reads KAGVTQTPRYLIKTRGQQVTLSCSPISGHRSVSWYQQTPGQGLQFLFEYFSETQRNKGNFPGRFSGRQFSNSRSEMNVSTLELGDSALYLCASRPGEGQYYHEQYFGPGTRLTVT.

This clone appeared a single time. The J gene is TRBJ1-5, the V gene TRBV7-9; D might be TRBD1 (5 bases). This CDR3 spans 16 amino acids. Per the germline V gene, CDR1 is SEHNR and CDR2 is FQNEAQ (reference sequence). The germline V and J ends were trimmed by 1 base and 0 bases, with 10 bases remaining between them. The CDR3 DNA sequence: TGTGCCAGCAGCTTAGGATCAGGGCCTAGCAATCAGCCCCAGCATTTT. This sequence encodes CASSLGSGPSNQPQHF.

CDR3 in DNA: TGTGCCAGCAGTTTATCTGCAGGGGGCGCCTATGGCTACACCTTC. Residues: CASSLSAGGAYGYTF. The chain uses TRBV27 and TRBJ1-2; 8 nucleotides line up with TRBD1. This CDR3 region has 15 residues. With V trimmed by 0 bases and J by 4 bases, 4 bases remained unmatched. Germline V gene lookup returns CDR1 MNHEY and CDR2 SMNVEV (reference sequence).

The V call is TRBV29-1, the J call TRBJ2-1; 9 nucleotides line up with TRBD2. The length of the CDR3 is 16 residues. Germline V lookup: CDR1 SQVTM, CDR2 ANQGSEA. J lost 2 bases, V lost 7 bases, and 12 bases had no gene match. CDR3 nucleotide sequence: TGCAGCGCTGATCTCGGGGCTAGCGGGGCCTACAATGAGCAGTTCTTC. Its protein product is CSADLGASGAYNEQFF.

The CDR3 protein is CASSERLAERETQYF. The CDR3 DNA reads as TGTGCCAGCAGTGAAAGACTAGCGGAGAGAGAGACCCAGTACTTC. The rearrangement links TRBV6-1 to TRBJ2-5; 9 nucleotides line up with TRBD2. J gave up 4 bases and V 2 bases, and 5 bases lay outside the gene matches. There are 15 residues in the CDR3. Germline V CDR1 and CDR2: MNHNS, SASEGT.

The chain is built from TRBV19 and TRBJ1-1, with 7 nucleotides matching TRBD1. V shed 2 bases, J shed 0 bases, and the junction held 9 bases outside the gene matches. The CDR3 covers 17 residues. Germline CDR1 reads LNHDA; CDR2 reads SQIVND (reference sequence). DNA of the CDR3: TGTGCCAGTAGTATAATTGGACAGGAGGGCATGAACACTGAAGCTTTCTTT. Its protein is CASSIIGQEGMNTEAFF.

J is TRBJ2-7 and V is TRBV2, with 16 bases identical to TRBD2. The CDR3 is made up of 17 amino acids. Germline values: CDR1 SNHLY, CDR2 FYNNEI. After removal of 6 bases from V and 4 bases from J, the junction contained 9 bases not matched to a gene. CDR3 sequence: CASRGLAGGPAGYEQYF. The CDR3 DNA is TGTGCCAGCAGGGGACTAGCGGGAGGGCCGGCGGGTTACGAGCAGTACTTC. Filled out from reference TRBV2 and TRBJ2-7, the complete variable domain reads EPEVTQTPSHQVTQMGQEVILRCVPISNHLYFYWYRQILGQKVEFLVSFYNNEISEKSEIFDDQFSVERPDGSNFTLKIRSTKLEDSAMYFCASRGLAGGPAGYEQYFGPGTRLTVT.

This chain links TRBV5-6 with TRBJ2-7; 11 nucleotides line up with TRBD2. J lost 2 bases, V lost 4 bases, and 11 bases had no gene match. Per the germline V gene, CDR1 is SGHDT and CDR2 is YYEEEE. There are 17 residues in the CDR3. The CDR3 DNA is TGTGCCAGCAGCGAGCCAGGCACTAGCGGGAGCACCTACGAGCAGTACTTC. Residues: CASSEPGTSGSTYEQYF.

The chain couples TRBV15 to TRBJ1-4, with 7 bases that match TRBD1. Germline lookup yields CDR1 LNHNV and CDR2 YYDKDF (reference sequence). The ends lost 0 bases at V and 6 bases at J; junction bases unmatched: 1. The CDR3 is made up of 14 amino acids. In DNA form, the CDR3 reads TGTGCCACCAGCAGAGACAGGGGGTATGAAAAACTGTTTTTT. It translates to CATSRDRGYEKLFF.

This chain's CDR3 is CADGSPFYNEQFF. CDR3 nucleotides: TGTGCCGATGGCTCTCCCTTCTACAATGAGCAGTTCTTC. The chain carries TRBV2 and TRBJ2-1; D remains ambiguous. The CDR3 consists of 13 residues. Germline CDR1 and CDR2: SNHLY and FYNNEI. V was cut by 11 bases and J by 3 bases, with 14 bases left in between.

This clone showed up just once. The CDR3, as DNA: TGTGCCAGCAGCCTCGCCGGGACTCAGACCGGGGAGCTGTTTTTT. Translated, it gives CASSLAGTQTGELFF. The chain is built from TRBV7-9 and TRBJ2-2; maybe TRBD2 (6 bases). The length of the CDR3 is 15 residues. CDR1 and CDR2 from the germline V gene are SEHNR and FQNEAQ (reference sequence). V gave up 5 bases and J gave up 5 bases, with 15 bases separating them. Based on the CDR3 plus reference TRBV7-9 and TRBJ2-2, the full variable domain is DTGVSQNPRHKITKRGQNVTFRCDPISEHNRLYWYRQTLGQGPEFLTYFQNEAQLEKSRLLSDRFSAERPKGSFSTLEIQRTEQGDSAMYLCASSLAGTQTGELFFGEGSRLTVL.